The following is a T cell receptor beta chain sequence with its context. This receptor's antigen is unknown. The sample holds no much larger clone one base away, and base qualities are not on file. Libraries were constructed by the immunoSEQ multiplex PCR assay. Rearranged TCR beta chain sequences were amplified with the hsTCRB Kit following the manufacturer's protocol. TCRB libraries were sequenced on an Illumina MiSeq. Processing in the source paper ran as follows. Demultiplexing, trimming and gene mapping were performed with the kit vendor's proprietary platform. The table was pulled from immuneACCESS by TCRdb, which kept in-frame rearrangements only. Such tables lose some clones; where checked, under half of the loss comes from unresolved V genes, and the rest has no known cause. The DNA gave D and trimming, while V, J and clone size come from that table. Present in this sample are approximately 67,000 clones, 84% of which were seen just once. The ten largest make up 10% to 15% of the sample.

The time point label, as the study defines it: week 23, last vaccination. Each vaccine dose was 300 ug of a 20-mer mutant IDH1 peptide in Montanide, given subcutaneously with topical imiquimod. The donors had newly diagnosed IDH1-mutant astrocytomas of WHO grade 3 or 4 that showed loss of nuclear ATRX. The samples were drawn from NOA16, a multicentre, single-arm, open-label phase I trial in Germany that tested a mutant IDH1 peptide vaccine in humans for the first time. Genomic DNA for TCRB sequencing was extracted from EDTA blood using the DNeasy Blood and Tissue Kit. The data stem from a study of a mutant IDH1 vaccine in newly diagnosed glioma (dated by TCRdb to the early 2020s). Looking at the study overall: Patients were given eight vaccinations, in weeks 1, 3, 5, 7, 11, 15, 19 and 23, which matched visits V03 through V10. Vaccination started 4-6 weeks after radiotherapy alone, or was given together with temozolomide cycles in the groups whose treatment included chemotherapy. Of the roughly 34 treated patients, around 62% were male and approximately 38% were female, and a mean age of approximately 40 years was recorded. Prior to enrollment, patients had been given standard therapy consisting of radiotherapy alone, temozolomide alone, or radiochemotherapy with temozolomide, with the combination given to most patients. Peripheral blood samples were drawn at six visits, namely V03 (baseline), V05, V07, V10, V12 and V13. Longitudinal TCRB deep sequencing was performed for about two dozen treated patients wherever samples were available for exploratory analyses. Summary of the overall study and its limitations: Changes in the top peripheral T cell clonotypes picked up by TCRB sequencing did not appear to be linked to pseudoprogression. The authors noted that analyses of patient blood samples could not be reproduced because of sample limitations. Availability determined which PBMC samples were chosen for TCRB deep sequencing. Immune responses induced by the vaccine were seen in about 93% of patients across multiple MHC alleles.

The CDR3 covers 15 residues, taking in both the cysteine and the phenylalanine. Of the read, only the CDR3 DNA is kept; its 45 bases are in frame from base 1. V is shortened by 0 bases, J by 0 bases, and the region joining them spans 9 bases. According to the germline V gene (reference sequence), CDR1 reads MNHNY and CDR2 reads SVGAGI. This TCR derives from a young man with glioma. The chain is assembled from TRBV6-6 and TRBJ2-7, and perhaps TRBD2 as D gene, on 6 matching bases. Sequences were derived from PBMCs, sampled from a glioma patient whose treatment included an IDH1 peptide vaccine. The base sequence is TGTGCCAGCAGTTACTCGGGAGGCAGCTCCTACGAGCAGTACTTC. The resulting protein is CASSYSGGSSYEQYF.